These 2 T cell receptor beta chains were sequenced from one sample in a study of blood T cell repertoires in COVID-19. TCRdb keeps only in-frame clones here, not all; method: immunoSEQ multiplex PCR. Here the sample spans about 110,000 clones, 88% being singletons. Sample: peripheral blood. These receptors were obtained from a woman between 45 and 65 years old with active or convalescent COVID-19.

V and J are TRBV28 and TRBJ1-2; D is uncertain. V shed 7 bases and J shed 3 bases, with 21 bases lying between them. Germline assignment: CDR1 MDHEN and CDR2 SYDVKM. There are 16 residues in the CDR3. DNA for the CDR3: TGTGCCAGCACCCCCGGCGGAGGGAATTTTCACTATGGCTACACCTTC. This gives the protein CASTPGGGNFHYGYTF.

The chain couples TRBV7-2 to TRBJ2-7, with D possibly being TRBD1 (5 bases). Germline assignment: CDR1 SGHTA and CDR2 FQGNSA. This CDR3 spans 14 amino acids. The ends were cut back, 0 bases at V and 5 bases at J, with 11 bases in the middle. The CDR3 loop reads CASSLAREMNEQYF. In nucleotides, the CDR3 is TGTGCCAGCAGCTTAGCCAGGGAAATGAACGAGCAGTACTTC.